The rows below give T cell receptor beta chains drawn from one sample of a study of T cells in Graves' hyperthyroidism and ophthalmopathy. TCRdb re-derived calls from the multiplex PCR reads in MiXCR, one entry per CDR3 protein. The table includes over 90,000 distinct CDR3 sequences, roughly 50% detected once. What was sequenced was blood. These receptors originate from a man aged 40-55 years with Graves' hyperthyroidism. Both conserved end residues are part of each CDR3. A D gene is named only where the DNA matches it firmly. Not every row has a clone size; where given, it reads once, few, many or a size class.

V gene	D gene	clone size	J gene	CDR3 protein	CDR3 DNA
TRBV5-1	TRBD1	-	TRBJ2-7	CASSPTGVLYEQYF	TGCGCCAGCAGCCCCACAGGGGTGCTATACGAGCAGTACTTC
TRBV5-5	-	many	TRBJ2-1	CASSLRVANEQFF	TGTGCCAGCAGCTTAAGGGTAGCGAATGAGCAGTTCTTC
TRBV14	TRBD1	many	TRBJ1-1	CASSQGQGVWNTEAFF	TGTGCCAGCAGCCAGGGACAGGGAGTGTGGAACACTGAAGCTTTCTTT
TRBV28	TRBD1	-	TRBJ1-2	CASSLEGAAGYTF	TGTGCCAGCAGTTTGGAGGGGGCCGCGGGCTACACCTTC
TRBV13	-	many	TRBJ2-6	CASSSSGRISSGANVLTF	TGTGCCAGCAGTTCCTCCGGACGAATTAGCTCTGGGGCCAACGTCCTGACTTTC
TRBV3-1	-	-	TRBJ1-1	CASSQDLAGKSTEAFF	TGTGCCAGCAGCCAAGATTTAGCAGGAAAAAGCACTGAAGCTTTCTTT
TRBV7-9	TRBD2	-	TRBJ2-5	CASSYSGLAGQETQYF	TGTGCCAGCAGTTACTCGGGACTAGCGGGGCAAGAGACCCAGTACTTC
TRBV9	TRBD1	many	TRBJ1-1	CASSVETGGGTEAFF	TGTGCCAGCAGCGTAGAAACAGGGGGAGGAACTGAAGCTTTCTTT
TRBV20-1	-	-	TRBJ2-5	CSARDSTQGAQETQYF	TGCAGTGCTAGAGATAGTACCCAGGGCGCCCAAGAGACCCAGTACTTC
TRBV29-1	-	many	TRBJ1-1	CSGVRGINTEAFF	TGCAGCGGTGTTCGAGGGATTAACACTGAAGCTTTCTTT
TRBV7-2	TRBD1	-	TRBJ2-6	CASSLVGTAGANVLTF	TGTGCCAGCAGCTTAGTGGGGACAGCTGGGGCCAACGTCCTGACTTTC
TRBV7-6	-	many	TRBJ2-7	CASSLVEGSYEQYF	TGTGCCAGCAGCTTAGTGGAGGGCTCCTACGAGCAGTACTTC
TRBV4-2	TRBD1	few	TRBJ1-5	CASSQDGTGVGNQPQHF	TGTGCCAGCAGCCAAGATGGGACAGGGGTTGGCAATCAGCCCCAGCATTTT
TRBV19	-	-	TRBJ2-3	CASSIPGTRGTDTQYF	TGCGCCAGTAGTATCCCCGGGACAAGGGGCACAGATACGCAGTATTTT
TRBV5-8	TRBD1	many	TRBJ2-7	CASSAGGTGLYEQYF	TGTGCCAGCAGCGCTGGTGGGACAGGGTTATACGAGCAGTACTTC
TRBV5-1	-	many	TRBJ1-1	CASSLGRTELLNTEAFF	TGCGCCAGCAGCTTGGGCAGGACAGAGCTTCTGAACACTGAAGCTTTCTTT
TRBV5-1	-	many	TRBJ1-4	CASSVNRETNEKLFF	TGCGCCAGCAGCGTGAATCGGGAGACAAATGAAAAACTGTTTTTT
TRBV6-6	-	many	TRBJ1-4	CASMGKGWEKLFF	TGTGCCAGCATGGGGAAGGGGTGGGAAAAACTGTTTTTT
TRBV20-1	TRBD1	-	TRBJ1-2	CSAEGTGNYGYTF	TGCAGTGCCGAGGGGACAGGGAACTATGGCTACACCTTC
TRBV11-2	-	many	TRBJ1-2	CASSSSRRANYGYTF	TGTGCCAGCAGCTCATCCAGGAGAGCTAACTATGGCTACACCTTC
TRBV5-6	TRBD1	few	TRBJ1-5	CASSWGGGAGNQPQHF	TGTGCCAGCAGCTGGGGAGGGGGCGCGGGCAATCAGCCCCAGCATTTT
TRBV20-1	-	-	TRBJ2-7	CSARDGGGNYEQYF	TGCAGTGCTAGAGATGGTGGCGGGAACTACGAGCAGTACTTC
TRBV4-1	-	many	TRBJ2-7	CASSQDVESSYEQYF	TGCGCCAGCAGCCAAGACGTGGAAAGCTCCTACGAGCAGTACTTC
TRBV7-3	TRBD1	once	TRBJ2-7	CASSLTTGGQGSYEQYF	TGTGCCAGCAGCTTAACTACAGGGGGACAGGGGTCCTACGAGCAGTACTTC
TRBV7-9	TRBD1	many	TRBJ2-7	CASSERDRAYEQYF	TGTGCCAGCAGCGAACGGGACAGGGCGTACGAGCAGTACTTC
TRBV12-3/TRBV12-4	TRBD1	many	TRBJ2-3	CASSPGGDTQYF	TGTGCCAGCAGCCCAGGGGGAGATACGCAGTATTTT
TRBV7-2	TRBD1	-	TRBJ1-4	CASSLGTGTGSEKLFF	TGTGCCAGCAGCTTAGGCACCGGGACAGGGTCGGAAAAACTGTTTTTT
TRBV10-3	-	-	TRBJ2-3	CTIKGSASSTDAQYF	TGTACCATCAAGGGCAGCGCCTCTAGCACAGATGCGCAGTATTTT
TRBV6-4	-	many	TRBJ2-3	CASSDSGGSTDTQYF	TGTGCCAGCAGTGACTCCGGCGGGAGCACAGATACGCAGTATTTT
TRBV7-2	-	many	TRBJ2-5	CASSLVSQETQYF	TGTGCCAGCAGCTTAGTCAGCCAAGAGACCCAGTACTTC
TRBV6-5	-	-	TRBJ1-1	CASSLASTEAFF	TGTGCCAGCAGTTTAGCCAGCACTGAAGCTTTCTTT
TRBV24-1	-	-	TRBJ2-7	CAAGGGYEQYF	TGTGCCGCCGGCGGCGGGTACGAGCAGTACTTC